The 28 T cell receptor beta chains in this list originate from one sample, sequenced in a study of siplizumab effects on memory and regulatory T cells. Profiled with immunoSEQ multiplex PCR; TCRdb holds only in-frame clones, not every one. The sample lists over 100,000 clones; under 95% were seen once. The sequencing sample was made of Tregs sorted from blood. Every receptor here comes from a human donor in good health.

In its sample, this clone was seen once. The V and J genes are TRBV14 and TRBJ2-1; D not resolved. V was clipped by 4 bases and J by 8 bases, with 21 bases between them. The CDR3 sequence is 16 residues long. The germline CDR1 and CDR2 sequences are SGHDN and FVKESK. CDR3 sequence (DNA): TGTGCCAGCAGCCTCCCTTCAACTATTGATACCGATGAGCAGTTCTTC. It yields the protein CASSLPSTIDTDEQFF.

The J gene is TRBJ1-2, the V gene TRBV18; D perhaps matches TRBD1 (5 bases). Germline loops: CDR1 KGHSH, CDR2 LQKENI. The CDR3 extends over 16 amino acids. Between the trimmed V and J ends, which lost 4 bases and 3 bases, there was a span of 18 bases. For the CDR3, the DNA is TGTGCCAGCTCACTGACGGGACGGACGAAGGACTATGGCTACACCTTC. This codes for CASSLTGRTKDYGYTF.

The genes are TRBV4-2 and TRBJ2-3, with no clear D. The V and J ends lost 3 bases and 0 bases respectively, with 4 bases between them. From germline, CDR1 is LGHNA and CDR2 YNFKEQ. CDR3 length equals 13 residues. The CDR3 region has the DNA TGTGCCAGCAGCCACTGGAGCACAGATACGCAGTATTTT. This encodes CASSHWSTDTQYF.

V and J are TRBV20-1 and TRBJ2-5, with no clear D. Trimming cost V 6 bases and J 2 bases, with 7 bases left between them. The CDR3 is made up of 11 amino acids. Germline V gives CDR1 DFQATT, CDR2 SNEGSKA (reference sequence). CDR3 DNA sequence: TGCAGTGCCCTTACACAAGAGACCCAGTACTTC. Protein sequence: CSALTQETQYF.

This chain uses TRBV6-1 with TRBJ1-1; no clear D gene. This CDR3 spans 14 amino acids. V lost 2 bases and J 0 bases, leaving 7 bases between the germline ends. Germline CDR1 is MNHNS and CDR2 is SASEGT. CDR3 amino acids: CASSEYFVNTEAFF. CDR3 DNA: TGTGCCAGCAGTGAATACTTTGTGAACACTGAAGCTTTCTTT.

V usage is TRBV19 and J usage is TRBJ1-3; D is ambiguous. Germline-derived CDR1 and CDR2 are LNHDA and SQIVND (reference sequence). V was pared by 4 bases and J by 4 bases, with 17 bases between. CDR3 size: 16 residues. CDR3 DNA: TGTGCCAGTAGTAGGGGAGGTCCCCGCGGAGGAAACACCATATATTTT. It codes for CASSRGGPRGGNTIYF.

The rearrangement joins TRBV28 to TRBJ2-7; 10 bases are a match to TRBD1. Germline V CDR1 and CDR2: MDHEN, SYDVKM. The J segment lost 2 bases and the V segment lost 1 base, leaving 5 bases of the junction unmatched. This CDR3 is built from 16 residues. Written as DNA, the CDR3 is TGTGCCAGCAGTTTATACCCGGGACAGGGGACCTACGAGCAGTACTTC. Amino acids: CASSLYPGQGTYEQYF.

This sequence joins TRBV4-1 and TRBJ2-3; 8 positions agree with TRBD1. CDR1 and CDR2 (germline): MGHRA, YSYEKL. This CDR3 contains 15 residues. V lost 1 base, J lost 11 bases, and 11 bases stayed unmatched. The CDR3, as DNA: TGCGCCAGCAGCCAAGCTTCTGGACAGGGAACTAAGCAGTATTTT. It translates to CASSQASGQGTKQYF.

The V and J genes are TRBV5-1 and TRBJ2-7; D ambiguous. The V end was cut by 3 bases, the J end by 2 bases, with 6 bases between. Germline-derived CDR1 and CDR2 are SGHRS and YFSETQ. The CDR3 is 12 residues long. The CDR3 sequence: CASSSPTYEQYF. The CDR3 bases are TGCGCCAGCAGCTCTCCTACCTACGAGCAGTACTTC.

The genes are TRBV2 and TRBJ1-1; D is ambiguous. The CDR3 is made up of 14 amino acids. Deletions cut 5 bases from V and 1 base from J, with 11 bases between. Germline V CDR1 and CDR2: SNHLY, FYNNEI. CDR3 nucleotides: TGTGCCAGCAGTCCAGAGGGCCCGAACACTGAAGCTTTCTTT. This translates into CASSPEGPNTEAFF.

Here the CDR3 reads CASSIGHHYEQYF. DNA for the CDR3: TGTGCCAGCAGTATCGGACACCATTACGAGCAGTACTTC. V gene TRBV25-1 combines with J gene TRBJ2-7; weak D call: TRBD1 (5 bases). The CDR3 spans 13 residues. From germline, CDR1 is MGHDK and CDR2 SYGVNS. V lost 5 bases to trimming and J lost 4 bases, with 12 bases between them.

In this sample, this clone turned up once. The CDR3 is CASSQVGAVDTQYF. The CDR3 DNA follows: TGTGCCAGCAGCCAAGTCGGGGCCGTGGATACGCAGTATTTT. V usage is TRBV4-2 and J usage is TRBJ2-3, with D tentatively TRBD1 or TRBD2 (5 bases each). The CDR3 spans 14 residues. CDR1 and CDR2 from the germline V gene are LGHNA and YNFKEQ. Trimming shortened V by 1 base and J by 6 bases, and 11 bases separated the two germline ends.

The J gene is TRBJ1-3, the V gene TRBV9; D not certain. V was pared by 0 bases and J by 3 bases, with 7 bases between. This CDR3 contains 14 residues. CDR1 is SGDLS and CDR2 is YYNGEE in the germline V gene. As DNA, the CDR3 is TGTGCCAGCAGCGTAGATCCAGGTGGAAACACCATATATTTT. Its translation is CASSVDPGGNTIYF.

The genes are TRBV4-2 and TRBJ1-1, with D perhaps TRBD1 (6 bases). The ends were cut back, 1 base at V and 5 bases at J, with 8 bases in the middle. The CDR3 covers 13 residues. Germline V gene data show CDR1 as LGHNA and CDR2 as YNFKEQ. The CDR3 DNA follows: TGTGCCAGCAGCCAAGCAGGGGATACTGAAGCTTTCTTT. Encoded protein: CASSQAGDTEAFF.

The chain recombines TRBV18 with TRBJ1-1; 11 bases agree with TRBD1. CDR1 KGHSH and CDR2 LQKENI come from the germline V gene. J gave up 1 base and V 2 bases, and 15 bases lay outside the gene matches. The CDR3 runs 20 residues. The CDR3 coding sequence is TGTGCCAGCTCACCATTCCAAAATCTCCGGGACAGGGGGGCGAACACTGAAGCTTTCTTT. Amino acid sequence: CASSPFQNLRDRGANTEAFF.

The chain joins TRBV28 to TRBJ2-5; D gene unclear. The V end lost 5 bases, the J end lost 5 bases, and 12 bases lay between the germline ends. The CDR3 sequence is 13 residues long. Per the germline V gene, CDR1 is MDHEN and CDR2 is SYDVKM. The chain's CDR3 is CASSKRGRETQYF. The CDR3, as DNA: TGTGCCAGCAGTAAGCGCGGACGGGAGACCCAGTACTTC.

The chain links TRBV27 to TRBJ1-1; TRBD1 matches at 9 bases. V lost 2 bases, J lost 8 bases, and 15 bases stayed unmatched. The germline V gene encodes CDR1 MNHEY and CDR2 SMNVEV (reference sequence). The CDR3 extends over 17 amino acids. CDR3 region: CASSLVMRGDRDKEAFF. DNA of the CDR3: TGTGCCAGCAGTTTAGTCATGAGAGGGGACAGGGATAAGGAAGCTTTCTTT.

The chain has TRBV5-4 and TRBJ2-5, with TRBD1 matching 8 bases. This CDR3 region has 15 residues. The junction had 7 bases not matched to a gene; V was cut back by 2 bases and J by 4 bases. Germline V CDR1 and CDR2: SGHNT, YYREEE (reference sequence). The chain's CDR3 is CASSLGTGGPETQYF. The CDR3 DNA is TGTGCCAGCAGCTTAGGGACAGGAGGACCAGAGACCCAGTACTTC. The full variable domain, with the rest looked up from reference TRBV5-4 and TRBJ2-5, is ETGVTQSPTHLIKTRGQQVTLRCSSQSGHNTVSWYQQALGQGPQFIFQYYREEENGRGNFPPRFSGLQFPNYSSELNVNALELDDSALYLCASSLGTGGPETQYFGPGTRLLVL.

CDR3 DNA: TGTGCCAGCAGCTTGGCCTCCGAGGGGCGCGGAAAGACCCAGTACTTC. It yields the protein CASSLASEGRGKTQYF. The rearrangement joins TRBV5-6 to TRBJ2-5; D tentatively fits TRBD1 or TRBD2 (5 bases each). V was pared by 0 bases and J by 6 bases, with 18 bases between. Germline V CDR1 and CDR2: SGHDT, YYEEEE. The CDR3 has 16 residues.

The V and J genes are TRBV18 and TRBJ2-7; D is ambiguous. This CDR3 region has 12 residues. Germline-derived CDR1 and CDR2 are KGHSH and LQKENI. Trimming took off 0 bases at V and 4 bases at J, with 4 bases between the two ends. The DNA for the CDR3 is TGTGCCAGCTCACCACCAGGGTACGAGCAGTACTTC. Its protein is CASSPPGYEQYF.

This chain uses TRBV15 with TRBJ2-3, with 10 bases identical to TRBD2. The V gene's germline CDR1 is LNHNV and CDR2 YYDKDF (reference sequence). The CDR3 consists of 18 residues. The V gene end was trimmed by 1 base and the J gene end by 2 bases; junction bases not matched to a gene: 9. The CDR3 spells CATSRGSAGGPPTDTQYF. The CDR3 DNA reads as TGTGCCACCAGCAGAGGATCAGCGGGGGGGCCTCCCACAGATACGCAGTATTTT.

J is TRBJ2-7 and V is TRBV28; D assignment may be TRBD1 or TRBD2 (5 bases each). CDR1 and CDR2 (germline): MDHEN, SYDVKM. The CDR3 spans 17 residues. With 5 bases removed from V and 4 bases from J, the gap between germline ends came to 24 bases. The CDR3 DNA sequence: TGTGCCAGCAGTCCCCGGGGTTGGCAGGGAAGGAGGTACGAGCAGTACTTC. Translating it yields CASSPRGWQGRRYEQYF.

For the CDR3, the DNA is TGTGCCAGCAGCTTTTACAGGATTTTAGCCAAAAACATTCAGTACTTC. Protein sequence: CASSFYRILAKNIQYF. The chain carries TRBV5-6 and TRBJ2-4; possibly TRBD1 for D (5 bases). Trimming took off 2 bases at V and 0 bases at J, with 12 bases between the two ends. Germline V gene lookup returns CDR1 SGHDT and CDR2 YYEEEE. The CDR3 extends over 16 amino acids. The whole variable domain, remainder taken from reference TRBV5-6 and TRBJ2-4, is DAGVTQSPTHLIKTRGQQVTLRCSPKSGHDTVSWYQQALGQGPQFIFQYYEEEERQRGNFPDRFSGHQFPNYSSELNVNALLLGDSALYLCASSFYRILAKNIQYFGAGTRLSVL.

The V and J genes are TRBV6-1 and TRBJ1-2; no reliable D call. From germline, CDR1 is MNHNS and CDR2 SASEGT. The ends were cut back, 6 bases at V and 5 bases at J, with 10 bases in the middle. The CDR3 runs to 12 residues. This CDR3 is CASSAPSYGYTF. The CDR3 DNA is TGTGCCAGCAGCGCCCCCAGTTATGGCTACACCTTC.

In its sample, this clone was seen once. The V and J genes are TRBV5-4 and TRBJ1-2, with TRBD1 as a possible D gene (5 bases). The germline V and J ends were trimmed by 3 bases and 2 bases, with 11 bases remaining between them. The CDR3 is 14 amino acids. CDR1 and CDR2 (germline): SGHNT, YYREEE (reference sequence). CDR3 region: CASSYQGRNYGYTF. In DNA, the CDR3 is TGTGCCAGCAGCTATCAGGGTAGGAACTATGGCTACACCTTC.

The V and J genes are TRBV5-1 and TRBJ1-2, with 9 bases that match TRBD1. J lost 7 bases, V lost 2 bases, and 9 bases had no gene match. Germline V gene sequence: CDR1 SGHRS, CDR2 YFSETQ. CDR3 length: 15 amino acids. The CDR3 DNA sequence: TGCGCCAGCAGCTTCACCGGGACAGGGTTACGTGGCTACACCTTC. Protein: CASSFTGTGLRGYTF.

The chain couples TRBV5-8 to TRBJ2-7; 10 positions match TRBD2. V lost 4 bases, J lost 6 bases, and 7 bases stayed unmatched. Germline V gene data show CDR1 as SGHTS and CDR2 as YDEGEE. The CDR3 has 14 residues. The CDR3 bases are TGTGCCAGCAGCCTCCAGGGGACTAGCGCCGAGCAGTACTTC. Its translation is CASSLQGTSAEQYF. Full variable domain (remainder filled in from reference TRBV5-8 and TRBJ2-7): EAGVTQSPTHLIKTRGQQATLRCSPISGHTSVYWYQQALGLGLQFLLWYDEGEERNRGNFPPRFSGRQFPNYSSELNVNALELEDSALYLCASSLQGTSAEQYFGPGTRLTVT.

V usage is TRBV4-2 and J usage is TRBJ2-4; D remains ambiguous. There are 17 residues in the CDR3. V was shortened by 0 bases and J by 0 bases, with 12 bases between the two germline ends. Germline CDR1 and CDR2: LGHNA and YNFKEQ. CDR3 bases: TGTGCCAGCAGCCAAGAGCGTGGTTCACTAGCCAAAAACATTCAGTACTTC. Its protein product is CASSQERGSLAKNIQYF.